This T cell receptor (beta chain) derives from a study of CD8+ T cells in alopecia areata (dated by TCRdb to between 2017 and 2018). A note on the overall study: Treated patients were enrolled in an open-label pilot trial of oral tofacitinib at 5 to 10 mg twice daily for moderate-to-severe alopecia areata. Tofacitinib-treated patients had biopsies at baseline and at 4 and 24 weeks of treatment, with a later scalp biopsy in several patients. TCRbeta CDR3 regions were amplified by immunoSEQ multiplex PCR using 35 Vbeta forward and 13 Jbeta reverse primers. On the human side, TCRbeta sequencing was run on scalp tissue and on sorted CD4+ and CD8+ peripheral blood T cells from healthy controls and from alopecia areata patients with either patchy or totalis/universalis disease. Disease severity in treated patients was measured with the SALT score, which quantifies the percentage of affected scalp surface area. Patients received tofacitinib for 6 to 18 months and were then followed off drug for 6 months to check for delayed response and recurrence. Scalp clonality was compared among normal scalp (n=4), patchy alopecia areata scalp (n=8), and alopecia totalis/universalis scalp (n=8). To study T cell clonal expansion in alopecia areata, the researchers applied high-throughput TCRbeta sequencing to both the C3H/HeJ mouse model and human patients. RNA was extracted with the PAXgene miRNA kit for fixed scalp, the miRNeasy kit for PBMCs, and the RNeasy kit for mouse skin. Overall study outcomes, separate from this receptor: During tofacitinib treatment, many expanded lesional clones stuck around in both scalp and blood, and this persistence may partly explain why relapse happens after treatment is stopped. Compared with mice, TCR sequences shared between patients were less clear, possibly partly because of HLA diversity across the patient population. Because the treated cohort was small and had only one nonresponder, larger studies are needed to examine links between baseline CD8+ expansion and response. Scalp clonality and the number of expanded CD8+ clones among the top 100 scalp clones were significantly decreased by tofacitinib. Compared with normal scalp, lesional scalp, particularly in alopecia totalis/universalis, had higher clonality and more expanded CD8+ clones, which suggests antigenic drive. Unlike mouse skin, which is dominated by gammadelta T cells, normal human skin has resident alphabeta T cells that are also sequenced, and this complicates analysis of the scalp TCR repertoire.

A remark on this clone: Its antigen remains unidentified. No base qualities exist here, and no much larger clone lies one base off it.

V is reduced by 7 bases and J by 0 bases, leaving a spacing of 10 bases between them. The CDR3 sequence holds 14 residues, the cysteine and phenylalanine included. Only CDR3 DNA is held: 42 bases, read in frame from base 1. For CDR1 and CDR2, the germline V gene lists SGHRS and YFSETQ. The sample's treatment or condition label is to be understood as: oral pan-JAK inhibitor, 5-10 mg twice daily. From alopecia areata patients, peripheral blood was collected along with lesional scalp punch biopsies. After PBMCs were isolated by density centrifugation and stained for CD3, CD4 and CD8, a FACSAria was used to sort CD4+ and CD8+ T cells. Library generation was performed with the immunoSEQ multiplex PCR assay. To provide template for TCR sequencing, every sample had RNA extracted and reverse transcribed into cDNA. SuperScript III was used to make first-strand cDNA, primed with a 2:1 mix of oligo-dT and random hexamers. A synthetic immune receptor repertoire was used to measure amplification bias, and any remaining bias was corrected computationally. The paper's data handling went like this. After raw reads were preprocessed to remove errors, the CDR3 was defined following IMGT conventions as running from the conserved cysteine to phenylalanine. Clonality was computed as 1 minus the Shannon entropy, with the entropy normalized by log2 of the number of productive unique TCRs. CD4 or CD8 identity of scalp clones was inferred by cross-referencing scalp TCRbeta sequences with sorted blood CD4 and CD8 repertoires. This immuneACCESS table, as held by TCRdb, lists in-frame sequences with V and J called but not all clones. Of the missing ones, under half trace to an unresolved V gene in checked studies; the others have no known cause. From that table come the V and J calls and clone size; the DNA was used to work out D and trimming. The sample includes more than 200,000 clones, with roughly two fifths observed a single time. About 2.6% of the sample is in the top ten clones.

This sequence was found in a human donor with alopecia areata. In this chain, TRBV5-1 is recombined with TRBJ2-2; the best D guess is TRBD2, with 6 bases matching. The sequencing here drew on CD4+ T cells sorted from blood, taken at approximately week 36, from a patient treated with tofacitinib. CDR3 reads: CASGGLSNTGELFF. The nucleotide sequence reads TGCGCCAGCGGTGGACTATCGAACACCGGGGAGCTGTTTTTT.